A single sample is the source of the 8 T cell receptor beta chains below, sequenced in a study of T-cell reconstitution after alpha-beta-depleted transplantation in children. Unique molecular identifiers were built into the TCRbeta library. TCRdb called the PCR reads again in MiXCR, with one record for every CDR3 protein. The sample lists tens of thousands of distinct CDR3 sequences; 5.8% were seen once. This sample comprised PBMCs, mostly from graft donor cells, obtained 60 days after TCRalphabeta/CD19-depleted stem cell transplant. Source of these receptors: a female patient aged 2 to 10 who had a stem cell transplant for aplastic anemia, so the T cells may come from the graft donor.

The sample holds many counts of this clonotype. The rearrangement uses TRBV5-1 and TRBJ2-3, with D hard to call. The CDR3 totals 14 residues. The V gene lost 0 bases and the J gene lost 2 bases, with 7 bases spanning the gap. From germline, CDR1 is SGHRS and CDR2 YFSETQ. The CDR3 DNA sequence: TGCGCCAGCAGCTTGGACCACCACACAGATACGCAGTATTTT. As protein: CASSLDHHTDTQYF.

The sample holds many counts of this clonotype. The J gene is TRBJ1-5, the V gene TRBV15; D not resolved. This CDR3 has 13 amino acids. Germline V gives CDR1 LNHNV, CDR2 YYDKDF (reference sequence). Trimming removed 0 bases at V and 4 bases at J, with 4 bases between. Here the CDR3 reads CATSREENQPQHF. The CDR3 DNA sequence: TGTGCCACCAGCAGAGAGGAAAATCAGCCCCAGCATTTT.

This clonotype was seen repeatedly, ten times or more. As DNA, the CDR3 is TGTGCCAGCAGTCCTTACGACAGGGCTCTCGAGCAGTACTTC. Translating gives CASSPYDRALEQYF. The gene calls are TRBV28 and TRBJ2-7; 7 bases are shared with TRBD1. With 5 bases clipped from V and 6 bases from J, the junction kept 10 bases outside the gene matches. The CDR3 has 14 amino acids. Germline values: CDR1 MDHEN, CDR2 SYDVKM.

This clonotype was detected many times. J is TRBJ2-4 and V is TRBV20-1; D remains unclear. Trimming took off 1 base at V and 0 bases at J, with 10 bases between the two ends. This CDR3 spans 15 amino acids. CDR1 is DFQATT and CDR2 is SNEGSKA in the germline V gene (reference sequence). This CDR3 reads CSARVELLAKNIQYF. The CDR3 nucleotides are TGCAGTGCTAGAGTCGAGTTGTTAGCCAAAAACATTCAGTACTTC.

This clonotype has a count of ten or more. The chain uses TRBV7-3 and TRBJ1-6; 8 nucleotides agree with TRBD1. The trim removed 3 bases at V and 7 bases at J, leaving 2 bases unmatched. From germline, CDR1 is SGHTA and CDR2 FQGTGA. The CDR3 is made up of 14 amino acids. The CDR3 loop reads CASSLTGANSPLHF. As DNA, the CDR3 is TGTGCCAGCAGCTTGACAGGGGCGAATTCACCCCTCCACTTT. The full variable domain, with the rest looked up from reference TRBV7-3 and TRBJ1-6, is GAGVSQTPSNKVTEKGKYVELRCDPISGHTALYWYRQSLGQGPEFLIYFQGTGAADDSGLPNDRFFAVRPEGSVSTLKIQRTERGDSAVYLCASSLTGANSPLHFGNGTRLTVT.

The table lists this clonotype with many counts. The chain carries TRBV7-2 and TRBJ2-5; possibly TRBD1 or TRBD2 for D (5 bases each). V gave up 3 bases and J gave up 5 bases, with 10 bases separating them. This CDR3 has 13 residues. Per germline, CDR1 SGHTA and CDR2 FQGNSA. The CDR3 loop reads CASSLGVGETQYF. The CDR3 coding sequence is TGTGCCAGCAGCTTGGGGGTCGGGGAGACCCAGTACTTC.

This clonotype was picked up many times. J is TRBJ1-1 and V is TRBV28, with 7 positions matching TRBD1. This CDR3 spans 15 amino acids. Germline V gene sequence: CDR1 MDHEN, CDR2 SYDVKM. The J segment lost 1 base and the V segment lost 9 bases, leaving 11 bases of the junction unmatched. The CDR3 DNA follows: TGTGCCAGTAAAAACTCAAACAGGGGGAACACTGAAGCTTTCTTT. Amino acid sequence: CASKNSNRGNTEAFF.

This clonotype was seen repeatedly, ten times or more. The V and J genes are TRBV4-2 and TRBJ2-3, with 9 bases lining up with TRBD2. From germline, CDR1 is LGHNA and CDR2 YNFKEQ. V lost 0 bases and J lost 4; bases outside the gene matches: 2. This CDR3 has 15 amino acids. The CDR3 region has the DNA TGTGCCAGCAGCCAAGATGGCGGGAGGGCAGATACGCAGTATTTT. This encodes CASSQDGGRADTQYF.